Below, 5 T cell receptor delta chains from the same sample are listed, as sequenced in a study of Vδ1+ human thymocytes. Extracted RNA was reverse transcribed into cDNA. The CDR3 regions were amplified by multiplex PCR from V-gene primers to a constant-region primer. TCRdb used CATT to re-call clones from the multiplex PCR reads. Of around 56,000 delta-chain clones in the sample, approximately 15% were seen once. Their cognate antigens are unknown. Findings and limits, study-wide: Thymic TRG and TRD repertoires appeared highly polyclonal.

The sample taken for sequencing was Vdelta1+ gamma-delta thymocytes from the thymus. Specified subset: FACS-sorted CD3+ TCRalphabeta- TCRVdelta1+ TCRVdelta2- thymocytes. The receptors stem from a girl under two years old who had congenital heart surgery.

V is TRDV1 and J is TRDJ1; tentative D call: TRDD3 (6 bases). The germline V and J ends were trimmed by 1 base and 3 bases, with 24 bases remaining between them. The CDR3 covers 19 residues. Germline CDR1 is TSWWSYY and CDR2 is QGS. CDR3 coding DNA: TGTGCTCTTGGGGAACGAACTTGGGAGGGGGACCCCGGGCCCGATAAACTCATCTTT. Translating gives CALGERTWEGDPGPDKLIF.

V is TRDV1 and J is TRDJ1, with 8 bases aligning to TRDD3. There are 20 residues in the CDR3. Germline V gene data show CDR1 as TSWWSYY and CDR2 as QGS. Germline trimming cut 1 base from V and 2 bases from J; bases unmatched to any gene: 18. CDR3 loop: CALGEQRSGGRGGKTDKLIF. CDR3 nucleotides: TGTGCTCTTGGGGAACAGAGATCTGGGGGAAGAGGCGGTAAAACCGATAAACTCATCTTT.

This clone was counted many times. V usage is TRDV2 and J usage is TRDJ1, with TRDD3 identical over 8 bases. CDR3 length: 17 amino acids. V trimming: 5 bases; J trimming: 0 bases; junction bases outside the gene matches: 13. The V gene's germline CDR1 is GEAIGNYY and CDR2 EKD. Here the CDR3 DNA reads TGTGCCTGTGTTGGGTCTGCTGGGGGAAAGAACACCGATAAACTCATCTTT. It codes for CACVGSAGGKNTDKLIF.

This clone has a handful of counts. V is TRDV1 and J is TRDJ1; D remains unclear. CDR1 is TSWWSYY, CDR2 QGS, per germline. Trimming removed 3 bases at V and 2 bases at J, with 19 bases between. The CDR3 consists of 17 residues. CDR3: CALGDPPPKLLTDKLIF. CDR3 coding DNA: TGTGCTCTTGGGGATCCGCCCCCAAAACTTCTGACCGATAAACTCATCTTT.

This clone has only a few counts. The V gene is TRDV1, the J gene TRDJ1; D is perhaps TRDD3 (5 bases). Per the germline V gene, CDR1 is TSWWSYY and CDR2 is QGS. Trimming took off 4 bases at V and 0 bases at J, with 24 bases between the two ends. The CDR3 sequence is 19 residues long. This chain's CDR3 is CALGARGDTSTRYTDKLIF. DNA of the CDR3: TGTGCTCTTGGGGCTAGGGGAGATACTTCTACCCGATACACCGATAAACTCATCTTT.